The 3 T cell receptor beta chains given below trace back to one sample, sequenced in a study of tumor-infiltrating lymphocytes in primary liver carcinoma. A constant-region primer served to make TCR beta cDNA from roughly 540 ng total RNA. Three nested multiplex PCR rounds, a slightly modified ARM-PCR method, built the TCR beta libraries. Both of the initial two PCR rounds ran for approximately 11 cycles and employed TRBV1-TRBV30 forward primers alongside a C-beta reverse primer. Each CDR3 protein gets one entry after TCRdb re-called the multiplex PCR reads with MiXCR. The data show fewer than 90,000 distinct CDR3 sequences, about three quarters seen once. Co-extraction yielded RNA and DNA from 20-30 mg of unsorted bulk tissue. The sample was liver tumor tissue from sampling region 1. Subset meaning: tumor region T1, superior pole. Receptors originate from a man aged 35 to 55 with primary liver carcinoma and hepatitis B virus infection.

The rearrangement uses TRBV6-2 or TRBV6-3 and TRBJ2-7; no firm D call. V was cut by 5 bases and J by 2 bases, with 7 bases left in between. Germline V gene data show CDR1 as MNHEY and CDR2 as SVGEGT. This CDR3 spans 12 amino acids. The CDR3 DNA reads as TGTGCCAGCAGTATATCCGCCTACGAGCAGTACTTC. Translated: CASSISAYEQYF.

This clonotype was counted a few times. The chain carries TRBV7-3 and TRBJ1-1; D is uncertain. Germline V lookup: CDR1 SGHTA, CDR2 FQGTGA. This CDR3 is 13 amino acids long. Trimming took 5 bases from V and 2 from J, leaving 9 bases between them. This CDR3 reads CASSPSVNTEAFF. CDR3 DNA sequence: TGTGCCAGCAGCCCATCGGTTAACACTGAAGCTTTCTTT.

A word on this clonotype: At one end, the junction sequence differs from germline, possibly due to a read error. The rearrangement joins TRBV11-2 to TRBJ2-5, with 7 bases fitting TRBD1. Germline assignment: CDR1 SGHAT and CDR2 FQNNGV. The CDR3 consists of 14 residues. The CDR3: CASGPGTAHGTQYF. DNA for the CDR3: TGCGCCAGCGGTCCCGGGACAGCGCATGGTACCCAGTACTTC.